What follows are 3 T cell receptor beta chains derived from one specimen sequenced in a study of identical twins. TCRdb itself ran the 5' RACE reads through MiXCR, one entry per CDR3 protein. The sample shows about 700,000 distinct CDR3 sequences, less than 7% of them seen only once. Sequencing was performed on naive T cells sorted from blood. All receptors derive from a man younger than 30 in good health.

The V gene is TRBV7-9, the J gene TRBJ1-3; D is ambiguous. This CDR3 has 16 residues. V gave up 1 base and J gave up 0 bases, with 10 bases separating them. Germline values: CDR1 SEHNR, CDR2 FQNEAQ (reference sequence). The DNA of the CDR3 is TGTGCCAGCAGCTTAGGTTGGGAAGACTCTGGAAACACCATATATTTT. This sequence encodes CASSLGWEDSGNTIYF.

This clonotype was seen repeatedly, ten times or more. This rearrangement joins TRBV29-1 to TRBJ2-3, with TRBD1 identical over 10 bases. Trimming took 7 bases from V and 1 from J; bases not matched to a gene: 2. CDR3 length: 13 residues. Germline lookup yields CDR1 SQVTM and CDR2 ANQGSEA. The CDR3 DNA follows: TGCAGCGCCGGGACAGGGGGCACAGATACGCAGTATTTT. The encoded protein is CSAGTGGTDTQYF.

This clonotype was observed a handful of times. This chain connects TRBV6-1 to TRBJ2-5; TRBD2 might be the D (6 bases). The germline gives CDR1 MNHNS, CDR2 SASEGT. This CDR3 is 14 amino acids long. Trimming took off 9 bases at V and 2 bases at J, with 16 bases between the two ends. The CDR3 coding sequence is TGTGCCAGTCCCAGTAGGGAGGTACAAGAGACCCAGTACTTC. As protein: CASPSREVQETQYF.